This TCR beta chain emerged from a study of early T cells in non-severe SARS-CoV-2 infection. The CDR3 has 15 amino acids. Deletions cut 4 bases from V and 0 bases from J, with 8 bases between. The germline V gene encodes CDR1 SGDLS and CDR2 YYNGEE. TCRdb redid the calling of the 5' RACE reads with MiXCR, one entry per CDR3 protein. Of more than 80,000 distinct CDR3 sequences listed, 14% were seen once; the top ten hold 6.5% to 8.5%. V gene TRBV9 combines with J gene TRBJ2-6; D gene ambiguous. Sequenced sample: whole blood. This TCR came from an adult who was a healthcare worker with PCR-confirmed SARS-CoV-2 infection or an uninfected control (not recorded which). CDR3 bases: TGTGCCAGCAGCTTCTGGAGCTCTGGGGCCAACGTCCTGACTTTC. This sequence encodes CASSFWSSGANVLTF.